Listed below are T cell receptor beta chains from one sample, sequenced in a study of molecular identifiers for immune sequencing clone quantification. TCRdb itself ran the PCR reads through MiXCR, one entry per CDR3 protein. Of about 640,000 distinct CDR3 sequences in the sample, nearly 20% were seen once. Sequenced material: naive CD8+ T cells from blood, with Jurkat cell RNA spiked in. The receptors were sampled from a human donor in good health. Some libraries in this study had Jurkat cell RNA spiked in. Each CDR3 is given with its conserved first and last residue. D genes are given only for firm matches. Clone size appears in some rows only: once, few, many, or a class for an expanded clone.

>-|TRBV27|-|TRBJ2-1
CASSLSGPLVPPYNEQFF
TGTGCCAGCAGTTTATCCGGCCCACTAGTACCCCCCTACAATGAGCAGTTCTTC
>TRBD1|TRBV29-1|many|TRBJ2-3
CSVEFRTGGRTDTQYF
TGCAGCGTTGAATTCAGGACAGGGGGCCGCACAGATACGCAGTATTTT
>TRBD2|TRBV4-2|-|TRBJ2-1
CASSQATSSMFWEQFF
TGTGCCAGCAGCCAGGCGACTAGCTCTATGTTTTGGGAGCAGTTCTTC
>-|TRBV6-9|many|TRBJ2-5
CATGTRETQYF
TGTGCCACCGGAACCCGGGAGACCCAGTACTTC
>-|TRBV4-3|many|TRBJ1-4
CASSQVMSSRKEKLFF
TGCGCCAGCAGCCAAGTCATGAGTTCGAGGAAGGAAAAACTGTTTTTT
>TRBD2|TRBV6-2/TRBV6-3|many|TRBJ2-7
CASSSSLTSGYEQYF
TGTGCCAGCAGTTCCTCCTTGACTAGCGGCTACGAGCAGTACTTC
>-|TRBV10-3|few|TRBJ2-1
CAISTGNYEQFF
TGTGCCATCAGTACAGGGAACTATGAGCAGTTCTTC
>-|TRBV7-9|-|TRBJ2-3
CASSNWGAHTDTQYF
TGTGCCAGCAGTAATTGGGGGGCCCACACAGATACGCAGTATTTT
>-|TRBV7-9|many|TRBJ2-1
CASSNPQGADNEQFF
TGTGCCAGCAGTAACCCTCAAGGGGCCGACAATGAGCAGTTCTTC
>-|TRBV10-3|-|TRBJ2-3
CAISGTEDGTDTQYF
TGTGCCATCAGTGGCACAGAAGACGGGACAGATACGCAGTATTTT
>-|TRBV2|many|TRBJ2-7
CASSVGGNEQYF
TGTGCCAGCAGTGTCGGAGGGAACGAGCAGTACTTC
>-|TRBV6-5|many|TRBJ2-7
CASSKLNTGNHEQYF
TGTGCCAGCAGTAAACTCAACACAGGGAACCACGAGCAGTACTTC
>TRBD1|TRBV20-1|many|TRBJ1-1
CSARQGEDTEAFF
TGCAGTGCTAGACAGGGGGAGGACACTGAAGCTTTCTTT
>TRBD1|TRBV19|-|TRBJ2-5
CASSMGDRGPATQYF
TGTGCCAGTAGTATGGGAGACAGGGGCCCGGCGACCCAGTACTTC
>TRBD2|TRBV6-2/TRBV6-3|few|TRBJ2-5
CASSLGTSGGETQYF
TGTGCCAGCAGTTTAGGGACTAGCGGGGGAGAGACCCAGTACTTC
>TRBD2|TRBV6-4|few|TRBJ2-7
CASSESPSGGLGSYEQYF
TGTGCCAGCAGTGAATCCCCTAGCGGGGGCCTCGGCTCCTACGAGCAGTACTTC
>-|TRBV18|many|TRBJ1-1
CASSPKAGHGLDTEAFF
TGTGCCAGCTCACCTAAGGCAGGGCACGGGTTAGACACTGAAGCTTTCTTT
>-|TRBV7-9|-|TRBJ2-7
CASSSPPLGSYEQYF
TGTGCCAGCAGCTCGCCGCCACTGGGTAGCTACGAGCAGTACTTC
>-|TRBV29-1|many|TRBJ2-5
CSVAGRLEGETQYF
TGCAGCGTTGCAGGTAGATTAGAGGGAGAGACCCAGTACTTC
>TRBD1|TRBV5-1|few|TRBJ2-7
CASRTGAAYERYF
TGCGCCAGCAGGACAGGGGCTGCCTACGAGCGGTACTTC
>-|TRBV23-1|few|TRBJ2-4
CASSPQGGAKNIQYF
TGCGCCAGCAGTCCTCAGGGGGGGGCCAAAAACATTCAGTACTTC
>TRBD2|TRBV7-2|many|TRBJ2-7
CASSYRASGTYEQYF
TGTGCCAGCAGTTATCGGGCTAGCGGGACCTACGAGCAGTACTTC
>TRBD2|TRBV12-3/TRBV12-4|-|TRBJ2-7
CASTHGGAGERKSYEQCF
TGTGCCAGCACCCACGGGGGAGCGGGGGAGAGGAAATCCTACGAGCAGTGCTTC
>-|TRBV4-1|-|TRBJ2-3
CASSHPPARPGTDTQYF
TGCGCCAGCAGCCATCCCCCGGCTAGACCGGGGACAGATACGCAGTATTTT
>TRBD2|TRBV11-2|many|TRBJ2-3
CASSLVGGGAADTQYF
TGTGCCAGCAGCTTAGTCGGCGGGGGGGCCGCAGATACGCAGTATTTT
>-|TRBV9|few|TRBJ1-5
CASSEDRGDQPQHF
TGTGCCAGCAGCGAGGACAGAGGAGATCAGCCCCAGCATTTT
>-|TRBV5-6|many|TRBJ2-5
CASSLDSSAQETQYF
TGTGCCAGCAGCTTGGATTCTAGCGCCCAAGAGACCCAGTACTTC
>-|TRBV29-1|many|TRBJ2-3
CSVEVGFGTFTDTQYF
TGCAGCGTTGAAGTGGGGTTTGGGACATTCACAGATACGCAGTATTTT
>TRBD2|TRBV12-3/TRBV12-4|-|TRBJ2-2
CASSSRLAGANTGELFF
TGTGCCAGCAGTTCCCGCCTGGCGGGAGCGAACACCGGGGAGCTGTTTTTT
>TRBD2|TRBV7-2|many|TRBJ2-1
CASSLDRTSGYNEQFF
TGTGCCAGCAGCTTAGATAGGACTAGCGGGTACAATGAGCAGTTCTTC
>TRBD2|TRBV10-1|-|TRBJ2-1
CASSESGVAGYNEQFF
TGCGCCAGCAGTGAGTCGGGGGTAGCGGGCTACAATGAGCAGTTCTTC
>-|TRBV11-2|-|TRBJ2-7
CASSLSGGLDYEQYF
TGTGCCAGCAGCCTAAGTGGGGGGCTGGACTACGAGCAGTACTTC
>-|TRBV6-5|-|TRBJ1-1
CASSYVIGVNTEAFF
TGTGCCAGCAGTTACGTGATAGGGGTCAACACTGAAGCTTTCTTT
>-|TRBV15|many|TRBJ1-5
CATSRDEDRYSNQPQHF
TGTGCCACCAGCAGAGATGAGGACAGATATAGCAATCAGCCCCAGCATTTT
>TRBD2|TRBV12-3/TRBV12-4|many|TRBJ2-2
CASSLRRERGGELFF
TGTGCCAGCAGTTTAAGGCGGGAGCGGGGCGGGGAGCTGTTTTTT
>TRBD2|TRBV24-1|many|TRBJ2-1
CATTAGVDNEQFF
TGTGCCACCACAGCGGGAGTAGACAATGAGCAGTTCTTC
>-|TRBV6-2/TRBV6-3|-|TRBJ1-5
CASRWREKNQPQHF
TGTGCCAGCCGTTGGCGGGAGAAAAATCAGCCCCAGCATTTT
>TRBD1|TRBV19|many|TRBJ2-7
CASSAHPTGVEQYF
TGTGCCAGTAGTGCCCATCCGACAGGGGTCGAGCAGTACTTC
>-|TRBV21-1|many|TRBJ1-4
CASSSHPQGPGEKLFF
TGTGCCAGCAGCTCTCACCCGCAGGGACCTGGAGAAAAACTGTTTTTT
>-|TRBV7-3|-|TRBJ2-1
CASSSRPGVRYNEQFF
TGTGCCAGCAGCTCCCGTCCGGGGGTTAGGTACAATGAGCAGTTCTTC
>-|TRBV19|few|TRBJ1-1
CASSTNLNTEAFF
TGTGCCAGTAGTACCAACTTAAACACTGAAGCTTTCTTT
>TRBD2|TRBV19|-|TRBJ2-7
CASSPRLAGGAYEQYF
TGTGCCAGTAGCCCAAGACTAGCGGGGGGCGCCTACGAGCAGTACTTC
>TRBD1|TRBV4-1|many|TRBJ1-1
CASSQVESGGIMNTEAFF
TGCGCCAGCAGCCAAGTTGAATCAGGGGGTATTATGAACACTGAAGCTTTCTTT
>-|TRBV25-1|-|TRBJ1-1
CASSESGNRRPMNTEAFF
TGTGCCAGCAGTGAATCAGGTAACAGGCGGCCTATGAACACTGAAGCTTTCTTT
>TRBD2|TRBV2|few|TRBJ2-1
CASRDGAGGASDEQFF
TGTGCCAGCAGGGACGGAGCGGGAGGGGCATCGGATGAGCAGTTCTTC
>-|TRBV9|few|TRBJ2-7
CASSPRLAGEQYF
TGTGCCAGCAGCCCCCGCCTGGCGGGTGAGCAGTACTTC
>-|TRBV20-1|many|TRBJ1-5
CSATSRQDYNQPQHF
TGCAGTGCTACATCCAGACAGGACTACAATCAGCCCCAGCATTTT
>TRBD1|TRBV5-4|many|TRBJ1-1
CASSLGDREFGEAFF
TGTGCCAGCAGCTTGGGGGACAGGGAGTTTGGTGAAGCTTTCTTT